The subject of this entry is one T cell receptor (beta chain). No antigen is known for it. Nothing much larger sits one base from this clone, and base qualities are not available. This sample is part of a study of blood T cell repertoires in COVID-19 (dated by TCRdb to 2020 to 2022). For the wider study: Collaborator samples came from the United States, Italy and Spain and covered acute and convalescent phases of COVID-19. HLA class I and class II types, where available, came from metadata supplied by the sample provider rather than from assay-based typing. A freely available public database, intended as a resource for researchers studying the immune response to SARS-CoV-2, is where the repertoires were released. The samples were drawn from two sources: the first 160 participants of the ongoing ImmuneRACE study, and 1,254 subjects contributed by 6 global collaborators. Sample metadata almost always included a de-identified subject ID, COVID-19 status, age in years and sex. The material from the prospective study consisted of cDNA or gDNA derived from T cells, B-cell-depleted T cells, or PBMCs. The dataset comprised deeply sampled blood TCRbeta repertoires from subjects exposed to, actively infected with, or recovered from COVID-19. Beyond this particular receptor, the publication reports: The quantity of clinical and demographic metadata differed by source and by participant and was supplied without curation.

Including the terminal cysteine and phenylalanine, the CDR3 comprises 17 residues. Only the CDR3 part of the read is kept: 51 bases, read in frame from the first base. Deletion took 2 bases off V and 4 bases off J, with a span of 20 bases between the germline ends. Looking up the germline V gene yields CDR1 LGHNA and CDR2 YSLEER. The collaborating institutions used their own protocols to collect whole blood in K2EDTA tubes. For TCRbeta analysis, collaborators shipped samples as frozen whole blood, isolated PBMCs, or DNA extracted from either of those sample types. TCRbeta CDR3 regions were amplified from genomic DNA using the immunoSEQ Assay, a bias-controlled multiplex PCR. Concerning the study's data processing: The number of nucleated cells in each sample was estimated by amplification of reference gene primers within the assay. To quantify the absolute abundance of each unique TCRbeta CDR3 rearrangement, sequence reads were collapsed and filtered. For each sample, productive Simpson clonality was calculated by taking the square root of Simpson's diversity index across productive rearrangements. In TCRdb, the immuneACCESS table is reduced to in-frame sequences with V and J assigned. These tables do not hold every clone; where another copy was compared, an unresolved V gene accounts for under half, and the others remain unexplained. The DNA was the basis for D and trimming; V, J and clone size are from that table. For this sample there are approximately 270,000 clones; about 86% appear just once. The ten top clones hold roughly 1.4% of the sample.

The TCR comes from a man at least 80 years old with acute or convalescent COVID-19. Specimen: peripheral blood. Recombination linked TRBV4-3 to TRBJ1-2; the best D guess is TRBD1, with 6 bases matching. The CDR3 here reads CASSQSIGQSVAYGYTF. The sequenced DNA: TGCGCCAGCAGCCAATCTATTGGACAGAGTGTTGCCTATGGCTACACCTTC.